The present T cell receptor beta chain was sequenced within a study of OX40 agonist ivuxolimab in advanced cancers. Study at large: Ivuxolimab, which patients received intravenously every 2 weeks, was dosed at 0.01 to 10 mg/kg. Partial response was recorded in three patients: one hepatocellular carcinoma and two cutaneous melanoma cases.

In germline, CDR1 is SGDLS, CDR2 YYNGEE. This CDR3 has 15 residues. With 4 bases removed from V and 6 bases from J, the gap between germline ends came to 19 bases. General observations from the study: Also present in some nonresponders was a low level of normalized T-cell clonal expansion.

To note about this clone: Its specificity is not known.

Data came from immunoSEQ multiplex PCR; TCRdb stores just in-frame clones and leaves some out. The sample carries approximately 74,000 clones, roughly 87% recorded once. The source material was CD4+ or CD8+ T cells sorted from blood, sampled in a trial of the OX40 agonist ivuxolimab. V gene TRBV9 combines with J gene TRBJ1-1; weak D call: TRBD1 (5 bases). The receptor was isolated from an adult with an advanced solid tumor such as melanoma, head and neck, liver or kidney cancer. The CDR3 nucleotides read TGTGCCAGCAGCCCCCCCGGATTCGGGGGTGCTGAAGCTTTCTTT. Encoded protein: CASSPPGFGGAEAFF.